The entry below describes one T cell receptor beta chain. The data are from a study of T cell responses to AZD1222 COVID-19 vaccine. Assay: immunoSEQ multiplex PCR; the TCRdb copy retains only in-frame clones and omits some. The repertoire holds 150,000 to 200,000 clones, with 88% as singletons. Germline CDR1 and CDR2: LNHNV and YYDKDF (reference sequence). V was pared by 1 base and J by 5 bases, with 8 bases between. The CDR3 has 13 residues. Sequenced here: peripheral blood, sampled on day 0 of AZD1222 vaccination. The rearrangement uses TRBV15 and TRBJ2-5; D remains ambiguous. The sequence derives from an adult in good health. The CDR3 region has the DNA TGTGCCACCAGCAGAGCTCCGACCGAGACCCAGTACTTC. Translated, it gives CATSRAPTETQYF.